The rows below give T cell receptor beta chains drawn from one sample of a study of T cell responses to AZD1222 COVID-19 vaccine. Assay: immunoSEQ multiplex PCR; the TCRdb copy retains only in-frame clones and omits some. The table records roughly 150,000 clones, approximately 95% of them present only once. Here the sequenced sample was peripheral blood, taken 28 days after the second AZD1222 dose. The source of these receptors is an adult who received the AZD1222 COVID-19 vaccine. The CDR3 runs from the conserved cysteine through the conserved F or W. The D gene is left open where the match is weak. The size of a clone is reported for some rows only, either as once, few or many, or as a class for expanded clones.

cdr3_nt cdr3_aa d_call clone_size j_call v_call
TGTGCCAGCAGTGAAGAAGGGAGCTCCTACGAGCAGTACTTC CASSEEGSSYEQYF - - TRBJ2-7 TRBV6-1
TGTGCCAGCAGCGTAGATGGGGGACGTGGTCAGCCCCAGCATTTT CASSVDGGRGQPQHF - - TRBJ1-5 TRBV9
TGTGCCAGCAGCCAAGAGACCCAGTACTTC CASSQETQYF - once TRBJ2-5 TRBV2
TGTGCCAGCAGTGAATATAAGACAGGGGGTCAAGAGACCCAGTACTTC CASSEYKTGGQETQYF TRBD1 - TRBJ2-5 TRBV25-1
TGTGCCAGCAGCCTTAGCCGGCAGGTAGACAGCTCCTATGGCTACACCTTC CASSLSRQVDSSYGYTF - - TRBJ1-2 TRBV7-8
TGTGCCAGCAGGTTAGCGGGGGGCCCATACGAGCAGTACTTC CASRLAGGPYEQYF TRBD2 - TRBJ2-7 TRBV27
TGTGCCAGCAGCTACGGGACAGGGACCATCCCGGACACTGAAGCTTTCTTT CASSYGTGTIPDTEAFF TRBD1 - TRBJ1-1 TRBV7-9
TGTGCCATCAGTGGGGACATTGAAGCTTTCTTT CAISGDIEAFF - - TRBJ1-1 TRBV10-3
TGTGCCAGCAGCGGGGTTTTGGGGTGGGAGCAGTTCTTC CASSGVLGWEQFF - - TRBJ2-1 TRBV9
TGTGCCAGCAGCCCGTCGTACAGGGGCCAAGAGACCCAGTACTTC CASSPSYRGQETQYF TRBD1 - TRBJ2-5 TRBV7-6
TGTGCCAGCAGTGAAATTATAGGGACACGGGATTCACCCCTCCACTTT CASSEIIGTRDSPLHF - - TRBJ1-6 TRBV2
TGCGCCAGCAGCCAGCGAGCGGGTCAGGGAGCTTTCTTT CASSQRAGQGAFF - - TRBJ1-1 TRBV4-3
TGTGCCAGCAGTTCCCGTAGTGCAACTAATGAAAAACTGTTTTTT CASSSRSATNEKLFF - few TRBJ1-4 TRBV27
TGTGCCAGCAGTACCTCCCATACCTGGGGACAGGGGGCTCGGGGCTACACCTTC CASSTSHTWGQGARGYTF TRBD1 - TRBJ1-2 TRBV2
TGTGCCAGCAGCTTTCAAGGGGCCAATGAGCAGTTCTTC CASSFQGANEQFF - once TRBJ2-1 TRBV5-4
TGTGCCAGCAGCGTAGTCGGGGAATCCTACGAGCAGTACTTC CASSVVGESYEQYF - - TRBJ2-7 TRBV7-9
TGCGCCAGCAGCTTCACAGGGGAGAACACTGAAGCTTTCTTT CASSFTGENTEAFF TRBD1 - TRBJ1-1 TRBV5-1
TGCGCCAGCAGACCCCTAGCGGGGGGTCCTCATGAGCAGTTCTTC CASRPLAGGPHEQFF TRBD2 - TRBJ2-1 TRBV4-1
TGTGCCAGCAGCGGGACAGGGACGGATCAGCCCCAGCATTTT CASSGTGTDQPQHF TRBD1 - TRBJ1-5 TRBV9
TGTGCCAGCAGCCGTCTGGGGAACACTGAAGCTTTCTTT CASSRLGNTEAFF - - TRBJ1-1 TRBV12-3/TRBV12-4
TGTGCCTGGACCCGGGATTTAGCTAACTATGGCTACACCTTC CAWTRDLANYGYTF - - TRBJ1-2 TRBV30
TGTGCCAGCAGCCAAGGACAAGGACAGGGGGCCGGGGGCTACACCTTC CASSQGQGQGAGGYTF TRBD1 - TRBJ1-2 TRBV3-1/TRBV3-2
TGCGCCAGCAGCTTGGGGGACACAGGGACTGGAAACACCATATATTTT CASSLGDTGTGNTIYF - - TRBJ1-3 TRBV5-1
TGTGCCAGCTCACCTCGCGGGTCGCGGACTGAAGCTTTCTTT CASSPRGSRTEAFF - few TRBJ1-1 TRBV18
TGCGCCAGCAGCTGGGTAGGGGGGCAGGATCGCGAGCAGTACTTC CASSWVGGQDREQYF - - TRBJ2-7 TRBV5-1
TGTGCCAGCAGTTTAAGGAGGGATGAGCAGTTCTTC CASSLRRDEQFF - once TRBJ2-1 TRBV12-3/TRBV12-4
TGTGCCAGCAGACCCGACAGGGGGCTAGAAAACATTCAGTACTTC CASRPDRGLENIQYF TRBD1 - TRBJ2-4 TRBV6-5
TGTGCCAGCAGAGACGACAGGGACACTGAAGCTTTCTTT CASRDDRDTEAFF TRBD1 - TRBJ1-1 TRBV2
TGTGCCAGTGCAACAGGGATCTCTGGAAACACCATATATTTT CASATGISGNTIYF - - TRBJ1-3 TRBV19
TGTGCCATCAAAGGGACGGTGAACACTGAAGCTTTCTTT CAIKGTVNTEAFF - - TRBJ1-1 TRBV10-3
TGTGCCAGCAGCCAGACGGACCTTTATAATCAGCCCCAGCATTTT CASSQTDLYNQPQHF - - TRBJ1-5 TRBV4-2
TGCGCCAGCAGCTGGGGGTCGTTCGTCGGATTTTTAATGAACACTGAAGCTTTCTTT CASSWGSFVGFLMNTEAFF - - TRBJ1-1 TRBV5-1
TGTGCCAGCAGTTCTGGGCGGACTGAAGCTTTCTTT CASSSGRTEAFF - - TRBJ1-1 TRBV6-6
TGTGCCAGCAGTCGGTCAGACAAAAACATTCAGTACTTC CASSRSDKNIQYF - - TRBJ2-4 TRBV2
TGTGCCAGCAGTTACTCCCAGGGGTGGATTAATTCACCCCTCCACTTT CASSYSQGWINSPLHF - - TRBJ1-6 TRBV6-5
TGTGCCAGCAGCAAAGAAGGAGGGTCCACTGAAGCTTTCTTT CASSKEGGSTEAFF - - TRBJ1-1 TRBV21-1
TGTGCCAGCAGCTTAGCGGACCCAACCCCCTGGTCCGGGGAGCTGTTTTTT CASSLADPTPWSGELFF - once TRBJ2-2 TRBV7-9
TGCGCCAGCAGTCTATTACCCCTCCCAGAGGCCGAGACCCAGTACTTC CASSLLPLPEAETQYF - - TRBJ2-5 TRBV23-1
TGTGCCAGCAGTTTGGGGACAGCGTTTGGCTACACCTTC CASSLGTAFGYTF TRBD1 - TRBJ1-2 TRBV12-3/TRBV12-4
TGTGCCAGCAGCCTTGCGCCCGGGGGTCGTCGCGTCCTGACTTTC CASSLAPGGRRVLTF - - TRBJ2-6 TRBV27
TGTGCCAGCAGCTACGGACAGTCCTACACAGATACGCAGTATTTT CASSYGQSYTDTQYF - - TRBJ2-3 TRBV13
TGTGCCAGCGGGGATCCTGATTCCTCACCCCTCCACTTT CASGDPDSSPLHF - many TRBJ1-6 TRBV10-3
TGTGCCAGCTCACCGGCGGGGGGCGGAGATACGCAGTATTTT CASSPAGGGDTQYF TRBD2 - TRBJ2-3 TRBV18
TGTGCCTGGAGTGTGCAGGTCGGCCTCGGACAGGGAGAAGCTTTCTTT CAWSVQVGLGQGEAFF TRBD1 once TRBJ1-1 TRBV30
TGTGCCAGCAACGGTTATCCCCAGCATTTT CASNGYPQHF - - TRBJ1-5 TRBV6-5
TGTGCCACCAGTGAGACAGGGGACACAGATACGCAGTATTTT CATSETGDTDTQYF TRBD1 - TRBJ2-3 TRBV24-1
TGTGCCAGCACCACACGGGGGGGAGGTGGCTACACCTTC CASTTRGGGGYTF - - TRBJ1-2 TRBV27
TGTGCCAGCAGCCCCGGGTCGGACCCCTACGAGCAGTACTTC CASSPGSDPYEQYF - - TRBJ2-7 TRBV7-2
TGTGCCAGCACATTATCATACAGGGGGGATCAGCCCCAGCATTTT CASTLSYRGDQPQHF TRBD1 - TRBJ1-5 TRBV6-5
TGTGCCTGGCTCGGACAGGGCTTAAACTATGGCTACACCTTC CAWLGQGLNYGYTF TRBD1 - TRBJ1-2 TRBV30
TGCAGCGTCTGGGACAGGGCGTCGGGCTACACCTTC CSVWDRASGYTF TRBD1 - TRBJ1-2 TRBV29-1
TGTGCCAGCAACAACCAGGGAAGAGATGGCTACACCTTC CASNNQGRDGYTF - - TRBJ1-2 TRBV12-3/TRBV12-4
TGCGCCAGCAGCTTTTTTCCCCGACGGGGGCGTCGAACTAATGAAAAACTGTTTTTT CASSFFPRRGRRTNEKLFF - - TRBJ1-4 TRBV5-1
TGTGCCAGCAAATACGGGCGTTACACAGATACGCAGTATTTT CASKYGRYTDTQYF - - TRBJ2-3 TRBV6-5
TGTGCCAGCAGTCGCAGGACAGGGAGTTTTCCTAGCAATCAGCCCCAGCATTTT CASSRRTGSFPSNQPQHF TRBD1 - TRBJ1-5 TRBV27
TGTGCCAGCAGTTTGAGTGGGGGCCAGGACTATGGCTACACCTTC CASSLSGGQDYGYTF - once TRBJ1-2 TRBV28
TGTGCCAGCAGCCCTCGGGACCGGGGGTATAATTCACCCCTCCACTTT CASSPRDRGYNSPLHF - - TRBJ1-6 TRBV7-6
TGTGCCAGTAGTCGCCAGGGAGATTCACCCCTCCACTTT CASSRQGDSPLHF - once TRBJ1-6 TRBV19